This entry concerns a single T cell receptor (beta chain). Germline V gene lookup returns CDR1 MDHEN and CDR2 SYDVKM. The CDR3 is made up of 14 amino acids. The V and J ends lost 3 bases and 9 bases respectively, with 12 bases between them. The data stem from a study of cytomegalovirus exposure and HLA in healthy donors. Across the study: An earlier analysis identified fewer than 130 million unique TCR beta sequences in approximately 190 million T cells.

13 Jbeta primers and 60 Vbeta primers were used for the PCR. Produced via immunoSEQ multiplex PCR; TCRdb's table is partial and in-frame only. The table includes about 150,000 clones, less than 85% detected once. The chain links TRBV28 to TRBJ1-6; D possibly corresponds to TRBD1 (6 bases). The source is a boy younger than 10 in good health and CMV-seronegative. The source material was PBMCs. The CDR3 nucleotides are TGTGCCAGCAGTTTGGGGGGGCAGGGTTCACCCCTCCACTTT. Protein: CASSLGGQGSPLHF. The complete variable domain, with remaining parts taken from reference TRBV28 and TRBJ1-6, reads DVKVTQSSRYLVKRTGEKVFLECVQDMDHENMFWYRQDPGLGLRLIYFSYDVKMKEKGDIPEGYSVSREKKERFSLILESASTNQTSMYLCASSLGGQGSPLHFGNGTRLTVT.